The entry that follows covers one TCR beta chain sequence. Its specificity is unknown. PCR employed 60 Vbeta and 13 Jbeta primers. In the authors' methods: Around 10 million of the 60 million to 80 million unique TCR beta chains counted in a later analysis were shared. Method: immunoSEQ multiplex PCR; TCRdb's copy keeps in-frame clones and lacks some. V, J and clone size are taken as reported in that table, and D and trimming were inferred from the DNA itself. Among tens of thousands of clones listed, 78% were seen once. The data stem from a study of cytomegalovirus exposure and HLA in healthy donors. Study-level results: What a later analysis showed was that several of the most significant clusters appeared linked to common viral pathogens. Later analysis demonstrated an association between a missense DCLRE1C variant and TCR beta V- and J-gene trimming.

The V end was cut by 0 bases, the J end by 5 bases, with 14 bases between. CDR1 and CDR2 (germline): SGHRS, YFSETQ. The CDR3 runs 15 residues. The chain couples TRBV5-1 to TRBJ2-5; a possible D gene is TRBD1 (6 bases). Sequenced sample: PBMCs. The source of this sequence is a male donor in good health and CMV-seropositive. The CDR3 protein is CASSLGRGLGETQYF. The CDR3 DNA is TGCGCCAGCAGCTTGGGCAGGGGATTGGGGGAGACCCAGTACTTC. The complete variable domain, with remaining parts taken from reference TRBV5-1 and TRBJ2-5, reads KAGVTQTPRYLIKTRGQQVTLSCSPISGHRSVSWYQQTPGQGLQFLFEYFSETQRNKGNFPGRFSGRQFSNSRSEMNVSTLELGDSALYLCASSLGRGLGETQYFGPGTRLLVL.